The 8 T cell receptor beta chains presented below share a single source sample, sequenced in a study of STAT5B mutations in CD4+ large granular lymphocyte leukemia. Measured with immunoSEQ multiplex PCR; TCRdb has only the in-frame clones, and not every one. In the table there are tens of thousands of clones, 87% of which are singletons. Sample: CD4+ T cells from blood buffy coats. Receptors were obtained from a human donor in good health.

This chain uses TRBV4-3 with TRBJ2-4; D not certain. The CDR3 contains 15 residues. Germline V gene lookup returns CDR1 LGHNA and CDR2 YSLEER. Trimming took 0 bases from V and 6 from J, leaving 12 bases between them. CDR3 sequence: CASSQDRAAPNIQYF. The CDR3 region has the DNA TGCGCCAGCAGCCAAGATCGGGCGGCCCCAAACATTCAGTACTTC.

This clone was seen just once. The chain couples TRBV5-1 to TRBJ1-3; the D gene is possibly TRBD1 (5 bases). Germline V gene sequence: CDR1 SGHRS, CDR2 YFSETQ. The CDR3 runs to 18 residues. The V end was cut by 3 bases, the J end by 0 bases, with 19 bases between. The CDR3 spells CASSSDGWGRISGNTIYF. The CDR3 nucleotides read TGCGCCAGCAGCTCCGATGGTTGGGGACGGATCTCTGGAAACACCATATATTTT.

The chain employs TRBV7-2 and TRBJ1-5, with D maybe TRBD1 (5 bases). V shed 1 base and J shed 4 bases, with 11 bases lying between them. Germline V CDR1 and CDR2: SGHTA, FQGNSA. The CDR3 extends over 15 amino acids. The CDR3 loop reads CASSLGARENQPQHF. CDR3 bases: TGTGCCAGCAGCTTAGGGGCCAGGGAAAATCAGCCCCAGCATTTT.

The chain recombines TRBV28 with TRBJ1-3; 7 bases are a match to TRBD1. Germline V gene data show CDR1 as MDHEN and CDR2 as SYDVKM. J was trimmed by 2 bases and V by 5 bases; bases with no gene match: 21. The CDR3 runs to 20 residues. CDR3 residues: CASSPTWVGRQGPAGNTIYF. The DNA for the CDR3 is TGTGCCAGCAGTCCGACGTGGGTCGGAAGACAGGGTCCCGCTGGAAACACCATATATTTT.

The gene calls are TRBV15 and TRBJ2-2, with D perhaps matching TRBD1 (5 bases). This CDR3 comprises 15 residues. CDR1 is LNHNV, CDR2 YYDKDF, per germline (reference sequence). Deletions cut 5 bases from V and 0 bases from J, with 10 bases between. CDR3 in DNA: TGTGCCACCAGCGATCGCAGGGCGAACACCGGGGAGCTGTTTTTT. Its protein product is CATSDRRANTGELFF.

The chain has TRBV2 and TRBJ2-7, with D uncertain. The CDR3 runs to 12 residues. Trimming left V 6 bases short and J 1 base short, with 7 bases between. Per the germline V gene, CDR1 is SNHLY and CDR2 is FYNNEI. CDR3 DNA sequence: TGTGCCAGCAGGCCCTTATCCTACGAGCAGTACTTC. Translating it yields CASRPLSYEQYF.

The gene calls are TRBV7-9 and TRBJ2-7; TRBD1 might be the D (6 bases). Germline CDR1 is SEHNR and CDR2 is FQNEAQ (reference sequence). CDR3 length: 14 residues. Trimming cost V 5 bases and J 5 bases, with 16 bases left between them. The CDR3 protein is CASSVTGLAHEQYF. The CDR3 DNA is TGTGCCAGCAGCGTAACAGGGTTAGCCCACGAGCAGTACTTC.

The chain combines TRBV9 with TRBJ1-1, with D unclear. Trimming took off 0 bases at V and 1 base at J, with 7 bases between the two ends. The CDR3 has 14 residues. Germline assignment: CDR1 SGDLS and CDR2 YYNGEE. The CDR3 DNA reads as TGTGCCAGCAGCGTAGCAACGGCGAACACTGAAGCTTTCTTT. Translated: CASSVATANTEAFF.